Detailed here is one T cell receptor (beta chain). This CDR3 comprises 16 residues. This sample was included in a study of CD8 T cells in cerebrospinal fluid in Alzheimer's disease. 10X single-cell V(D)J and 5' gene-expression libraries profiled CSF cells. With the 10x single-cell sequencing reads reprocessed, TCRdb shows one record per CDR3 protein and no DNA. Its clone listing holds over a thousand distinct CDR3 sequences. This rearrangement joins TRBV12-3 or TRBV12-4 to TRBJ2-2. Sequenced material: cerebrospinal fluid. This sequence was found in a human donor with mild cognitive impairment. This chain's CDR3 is CASRSMSGSENGELFF.